The T cell receptor beta chain under discussion was sequenced for a study of blood T cells in healthy people across ages. Germline CDR1 reads SGHRS; CDR2 reads YFSETQ. The CDR3 has 18 residues. The V gene end was trimmed by 5 bases and the J gene end by 0 bases; junction bases not matched to a gene: 11. Study outcomes and limitations: There was a strong correlation between TCR beta diversity and naive T cell percentage.

Primers used in a second PCR of about 7 to 12 cycles were a sample-barcoded 5' primer and a J-beta primer mix. Each CDR3 protein is one row after TCRdb ran MiXCR on the 5' RACE reads. This sample has 800,000 or so distinct CDR3 sequences, with around a quarter found just once. For this clonotype: Its target is not known.

Every donor provided roughly 10 milliliters of peripheral blood. Extractions gave at least 5 micrograms of total RNA per sample. These data were also filed under a second study, of T cells of mothers and their children. That work adds: Donation was provided by three healthy Caucasian mothers along with their six children.

The chain links TRBV5-1 to TRBJ2-5; 12 positions agree with TRBD2. The sample comprised blood. The source of this sequence is a boy aged 5-17 years in good health. The CDR3 region has the DNA TGCGCCAGCAGTTCTACTAGCGGGGGGTCCCTCCACCAAGAGACCCAGTACTTC. As protein: CASSSTSGGSLHQETQYF.